This T cell receptor (beta chain) originates from a study of shared clonotypes between healthy human individuals (dated by TCRdb to about 2020). About the investigation overall: The cohort included three men and a couple of women between 18 and 49 years of age. Per donor, three plates each were used for CD4 naive and CD4 memory, two for CD8 naive, and one for CD8 memory. The study deeply sequenced blood TCR repertoires of five healthy adults to estimate repertoire size and the extent of clonotype sharing between individuals. To increase sequencing depth and limit assay-specific biases, TCR repertoire library preparation and sequencing were carried out by different laboratories using diverse techniques. Leukapheresis yielded between about 0.85 and 10 billion PBMCs per donor.

The donors were healthy, HIV-negative adults with no recently reported acute infections or vaccinations. All donors were Caucasian adults living in Nashville, Tennessee, USA. CD4+ T cells were enriched by magnetic negative selection, after which naive cells were positively selected on CD45RA and the negative fraction was taken as the memory subset. Blood was obtained by leukapheresis, after which PBMCs were separated by Ficoll-Histopaque density gradient centrifugation and cryopreserved in liquid nitrogen vapor phase. Analytical flow cytometry was used to check the purity and quantity of every magnetically sorted T cell population. Genomic DNA was isolated from each sorted fraction and quantified by UV absorbance on a Nanodrop 2000c. Via the germline V gene (reference sequence), CDR1 is MNHNY and CDR2 SVGAGI. V and J are trimmed by 5 bases and 6 bases, and the gene matches miss 9 bases of the junction. From the cysteine through the phenylalanine, the CDR3 covers 14 amino acids. The only DNA kept is the CDR3, 42 bases in frame from the first base.

Concerning this clone itself: Its cognate antigen has yet to be identified. Per-base qualities were not stored, and no clone one base away is much larger.

General conclusions and limits of the study: Compared with non-shared clonotypes, the clonotypes found in all four sorted-subset donors had higher generation probabilities. Larger estimated clonotype richness was generally found for naive subsets than for memory subsets. The small number of donors limited the genetic and exposure-history diversity represented. When four donors were compared, the shared fraction of clonotypes was about 5.2% for naive CD4, less than 4% for naive CD8, more than 2% for memory CD4, and under 0.5% for memory CD8. Sampling was restricted to blood, and TCR repertoires in tissue are likely to differ from TCR repertoires in blood. Pairwise subsampling led to the expectation that sequencing depth would affect the degree of clonotype sharing among donors. Incomplete sequencing was indicated by rarefaction of sorted-subset datasets, despite the large sequencing depth.

Using the deep immunoSEQ assay, multiplex PCR amplified TCR CDR3 regions from genomic DNA. For each cell subset, the extracted genomic DNA was distributed evenly across all wells of several immunoSEQ 96-well plates, and each plate served as one replicate. For sorted subsets, each replicate PCR was loaded with about 0.2 ug genomic DNA, equivalent to 30,000 or so T cell genomes. Purified libraries were quantified with a Qubit 3.0 fluorometer, sized on a Bioanalyzer 2100, and re-quantified with the KAPA Library Quantification kit. Every immunoSEQ 96-well plate was sequenced on a dedicated single-read 150-cycle Illumina NextSeq 550 flow cell. The authors processed their data as follows. Because only junctional sequences without quality scores were contained in the immunoSEQ output, filtering matching that applied to full-length reads could not be performed. Sequences were annotated with PyIR, a Python wrapper for IgBLAST v1.9, using IMGT germline references to assign V/J genes and CDR3. Any read was removed if the V/J assignment was weak (E-value above 1e-6), the CDR3 was missing, or the read contained stop codons, out-of-frame junctions, or ambiguous translated residues. V3J clonotypes were defined by identical inferred V gene, J gene, and CDR3 amino acid sequence. Percentage overlap between repertoires was computed as shared unique clonotypes divided by the size of the smaller repertoire. RTK rarefaction, the Chao1 estimator, and Recon v2.1 estimates of unobserved clonotypes were used to assess repertoire richness. Generation probabilities for all TCRbeta clonotypes obtained by the gDNA method from a handful of donors were computed using OLGA. TCRdb retrieved this table from immuneACCESS and kept in-frame rearrangements only. Not all clones are present; in checked studies, unresolved V genes account for under half, and no reason is known for the remainder. The V and J calls and the clone size are those of that table, but D and trimming were determined from the DNA. Across this sample there are about a million clones, with roughly 77% seen only once. The ten largest clones take up 0.89% of the sample.

Sequencing input: memory CD4+ T cells from PBMCs. Taken with the paper, the label for cell subset or site translates to: CD45RA-negative fraction. The clonotype was recovered from a man aged 18 to 29 in good health. Some clones in this sample may be carry-over from other donors' samples. The V and J segments used are TRBV6-6 and TRBJ2-7, with 8 junctional bases fitting TRBD2. The nucleotide sequence reads as follows: TGTGCCAGCAGTCGGAGCGGGAGCGGTCTCGAGCAGTACTTC. Its protein is CASSRSGSGLEQYF.